In its sample, the clone carrying this T cell receptor beta chain was seen many times. For Graves' hyperthyroidism to be stable, ophthalmopathy could not progress within 18 months. Each patient was aged 18 to 65 and had newly diagnosed hyperthyroidism of under 2 months' duration. Patients were excluded because of uncontrolled infection, other autoimmune disease, pregnancy or lactation. Orbital computed tomography, thyroid ultrasound, serum thyroxine and TRAb, and clinical symptoms together informed the diagnoses. The sample originates from a study of T cells in Graves' hyperthyroidism and ophthalmopathy. Amplified regions were TCR beta CDR3 sequences from RNA transcripts. The TCR CDR3 was amplified in a first-round RT-PCR using the HTBI primer set. TCRdb re-called the multiplex PCR reads with MiXCR, one entry per CDR3 protein. The table includes about 480,000 distinct CDR3 sequences, approximately 15% detected once.

This CDR3 has 16 residues. Looked up from germline, CDR1 is SGHRS and CDR2 is YFSETQ. V dropped 4 bases and J dropped 5; count of bases not matched to a gene: 14. This receptor was identified in a young woman with Graves' hyperthyroidism. V gene TRBV5-1 combines with J gene TRBJ2-7, with 8 nucleotides matching TRBD1. The sequenced sample consisted of blood. CDR3 nucleotides: TGCGCCAGCAGCCAGTCACCAGGGACAGGAGGACACGAGCAGTACTTC. It translates to CASSQSPGTGGHEQYF.